The subject of this entry is one T cell receptor (beta chain). No antigen is known for it. The data are from a study of cytomegalovirus exposure and HLA in healthy donors. Findings of the study overall: Earlier findings revealed that most TCR beta V segments proved productive either about 90% or about 30% of the time.

This CDR3 comprises 13 residues. The germline gives CDR1 SGHNT, CDR2 YYREEE (reference sequence). Trimming removed 4 bases at V and 3 bases at J, with 10 bases between. Primers: 60 Vbeta forward and 13 Jbeta reverse. This table comes from immunoSEQ multiplex PCR, and its TCRdb copy is limited to in-frame clones, with some not included. The sample holds fewer than 95,000 clones; 70% to 90% are singletons and the top ten take under 2.5%. V is TRBV5-4 and J is TRBJ1-2; a weak D match, TRBD1 (5 bases). The TCR was taken from a man younger than 30 in good health and CMV-seronegative. Specimen: PBMCs. The CDR3 coding sequence is TGTGCCAGCAGCCCCGACAGTTACTATGGCTACACCTTC. Its protein product is CASSPDSYYGYTF.